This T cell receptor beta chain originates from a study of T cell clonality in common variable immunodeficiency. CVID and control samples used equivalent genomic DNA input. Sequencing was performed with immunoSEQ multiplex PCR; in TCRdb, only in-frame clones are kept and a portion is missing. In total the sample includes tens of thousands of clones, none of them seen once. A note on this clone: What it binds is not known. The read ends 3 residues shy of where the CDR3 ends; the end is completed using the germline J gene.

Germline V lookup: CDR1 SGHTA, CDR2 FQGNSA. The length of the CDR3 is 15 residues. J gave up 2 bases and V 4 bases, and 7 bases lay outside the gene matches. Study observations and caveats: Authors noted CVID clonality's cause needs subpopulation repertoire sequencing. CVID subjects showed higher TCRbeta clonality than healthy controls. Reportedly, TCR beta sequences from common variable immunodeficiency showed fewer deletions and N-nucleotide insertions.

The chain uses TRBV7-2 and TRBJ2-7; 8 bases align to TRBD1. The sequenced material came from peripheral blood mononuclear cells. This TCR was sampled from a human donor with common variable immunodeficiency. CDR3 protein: CASSSTGGSPYEQYF. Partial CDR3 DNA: TGTGCCAGCAGCTCTACAGGGGGTTCTCCCTACGAG.